A selection of T cell receptor beta chains follows, all from one sample in a study of blood T cell repertoires in COVID-19. Repertoires were generated with immunoSEQ multiplex PCR, while TCRdb's copy carries only in-frame clones and drops some. Of 400,000 to 500,000 clones listed, 88% are singletons. The sample was PBMCs or T cells enriched from blood (not recorded which). The receptors here all came from a woman under 30 who had been exposed to COVID-19. The CDR3 runs from the conserved cysteine through the conserved F or W. Each record gives: CDR3 DNA, CDR3 protein, V gene, D gene, J gene, clone size. D genes are given only for firm matches. Clone size is shown for a subset of rows, as once, few, many or a class of expanded clone.

DNA: TGTGCCAGCAGCTTAGTCCGGGAGACAGAGACCCAGTACTTC
CDR3: CASSLVRETETQYF
V: TRBV7-2
D: -
J: TRBJ2-5
size: -

DNA: TGTGCCAGCGAGTCTTGGGGAGATGGCACTGAAGCTTTCTTT
CDR3: CASESWGDGTEAFF
V: TRBV18
D: -
J: TRBJ1-1
size: -

DNA: TGTGCCAGCAGTGCATTTACAGGGGGCGCTCCCGGGGAGCTGTTTTTT
CDR3: CASSAFTGGAPGELFF
V: TRBV6-1
D: TRBD1
J: TRBJ2-2
size: -

DNA: TGCAGCGTTGAAGGGAGGCAGGCCTTC
CDR3: CSVEGRQAF
V: TRBV29-1
D: -
J: TRBJ1-2
size: -

DNA: TGTGCCAGCAGCCTCGGCGGTGGCGATCAGCCCCAGCATTTT
CDR3: CASSLGGGDQPQHF
V: TRBV7-9
D: -
J: TRBJ1-5
size: -

DNA: TGTGCCAGCAGAAACACCGTCGTAAAGAACACTGAAGCTTTCTTT
CDR3: CASRNTVVKNTEAFF
V: TRBV7-9
D: -
J: TRBJ1-1
size: -

DNA: TGTGCCAGCAGCGGGGACAGGGGTGGTACCGGGGAGCTGTTTTTT
CDR3: CASSGDRGGTGELFF
V: TRBV11-2
D: TRBD1
J: TRBJ2-2
size: -

DNA: TGTGCCTGGAGTACAGGGACGGTTGCTAACTATGGCTACACCTTC
CDR3: CAWSTGTVANYGYTF
V: TRBV30
D: -
J: TRBJ1-2
size: -

DNA: TGTGCCAGCAGCGAAAGCAGGGGGCCCACTGAAGCTTTCTTT
CDR3: CASSESRGPTEAFF
V: TRBV3-1/TRBV3-2
D: TRBD1
J: TRBJ1-1
size: -

DNA: TGTGCCAGCAGTTTCATTAGCGGGTTAGACAATGAGCAGTTCTTC
CDR3: CASSFISGLDNEQFF
V: TRBV27
D: TRBD2
J: TRBJ2-1
size: -

DNA: TGCAGTGCTGGGAGTTACGAGCAGTACTTC
CDR3: CSAGSYEQYF
V: TRBV20-1
D: -
J: TRBJ2-7
size: -

DNA: TGTGCCAGCTCAGTCAACCCTACAGGAGACTATGGCTACACCTTC
CDR3: CASSVNPTGDYGYTF
V: TRBV18
D: -
J: TRBJ1-2
size: once

DNA: TGCGCCAGCAGCTGGACGGGAGCGGGGGAGACCCAGTACTTC
CDR3: CASSWTGAGETQYF
V: TRBV5-1
D: TRBD2
J: TRBJ2-5
size: -

DNA: TGCAGCCCAGTGACTGAACCCCCGAGCTCCTATAATTCACCCCTCCACTTT
CDR3: CSPVTEPPSSYNSPLHF
V: TRBV29-1
D: -
J: TRBJ1-6
size: once

DNA: TGTGCCAGCAAACTACTCCGGGACAGGGTCACTGAAGCTTTCTTT
CDR3: CASKLLRDRVTEAFF
V: TRBV6-5
D: TRBD1
J: TRBJ1-1
size: -

DNA: TGTGCCAGCAGTTTTACCTTTGAGGGGGCGAAGTACGAGCAGTACTTC
CDR3: CASSFTFEGAKYEQYF
V: TRBV28
D: TRBD1
J: TRBJ2-7
size: -

DNA: TGTGCCAGCAGTTCAAAGACAGGGATCTCCTACGAGCAGTACTTC
CDR3: CASSSKTGISYEQYF
V: TRBV27
D: TRBD1
J: TRBJ2-7
size: -

DNA: TGCGCCAGCAGCTCCTCTACCGATACGCAGTATTTT
CDR3: CASSSSTDTQYF
V: TRBV5-1
D: -
J: TRBJ2-3
size: -

DNA: TGTGCCACCAGTGATTTGGGCAGGGGTACCCCCAATGAGCAGTTCTTC
CDR3: CATSDLGRGTPNEQFF
V: TRBV24-1
D: -
J: TRBJ2-1
size: -

DNA: TGTGCCAGCAGCTTGACCATGGGACTTAACACAGATACGCAGTATTTT
CDR3: CASSLTMGLNTDTQYF
V: TRBV5-6
D: -
J: TRBJ2-3
size: -

DNA: TGTGCCAGTAGTATACACCCACCTACGGGGGAGGGCCTCACCATCACCGGGGAGCTGTTTTTT
CDR3: CASSIHPPTGEGLTITGELFF
V: TRBV19
D: TRBD2
J: TRBJ2-2
size: -

DNA: TGTGCCAGCAGCCCCCGGGGAGAGACCCAGTACTTC
CDR3: CASSPRGETQYF
V: TRBV11-2
D: -
J: TRBJ2-5
size: -

DNA: TGTGCCAGCAGTTACCGGGGTACAGGGGTGGAGACCCAGTACTTC
CDR3: CASSYRGTGVETQYF
V: TRBV6-5
D: TRBD1
J: TRBJ2-5
size: -

DNA: TGTGCCAGCAGTTTGGGACACTCTGGGGCCAACGTCCTGACTTTC
CDR3: CASSLGHSGANVLTF
V: TRBV6-2/TRBV6-3
D: -
J: TRBJ2-6
size: -

DNA: TGTGCCAGCACCCTTTCGGACAAATCCTACGAGCAGTACTTC
CDR3: CASTLSDKSYEQYF
V: TRBV7-9
D: -
J: TRBJ2-7
size: few

DNA: TGCGCCAGCAGCCTACTGACAGGCCAGGGCTCTGGGGCCAACGTCCTGACTTTC
CDR3: CASSLLTGQGSGANVLTF
V: TRBV5-1
D: -
J: TRBJ2-6
size: few

DNA: TGTGCCTGGAGCGGCTGGGACACCTCCTACGAGCAGTACTTC
CDR3: CAWSGWDTSYEQYF
V: TRBV30
D: -
J: TRBJ2-7
size: -

DNA: TGTGCCAGCAGTTACACCTCTCGGGGGTCTGGAAAGGAGCTGTTTTTT
CDR3: CASSYTSRGSGKELFF
V: TRBV6-2/TRBV6-3
D: -
J: TRBJ2-2
size: -

DNA: TGTGCCAGCAGCTGGATCACAGGGGGCGAGGCTGAAGCTTTCTTT
CDR3: CASSWITGGEAEAFF
V: TRBV7-9
D: TRBD1
J: TRBJ1-1
size: -

DNA: TGTGCCAGCGGCGACTACTTCCCGAGGGTGGGAAACACCATATATTTT
CDR3: CASGDYFPRVGNTIYF
V: TRBV21-1
D: -
J: TRBJ1-3
size: once

DNA: TGTGCCAGCAGGAACATTCCTAGGGAGCAGTACTTC
CDR3: CASRNIPREQYF
V: TRBV6-5
D: -
J: TRBJ2-7
size: -